The rows below give T cell receptor beta chains drawn from one sample of a study of T cell responses to AZD1222 COVID-19 vaccine. Sequencing used immunoSEQ multiplex PCR; TCRdb keeps in-frame clones, though not all of them. This table has about 100,000 clones, about 86% appearing once. The specimen was peripheral blood, collected on day 0 of AZD1222 vaccination. These receptor sequences come from an adult in good health. Both conserved end residues are trimmed from each CDR3. The order of the fields is D gene, J gene, V gene, CDR3 length, CDR3 protein. D genes are given only for firm matches.

NA TRBJ1-4 TRBV7-2 12 ANSLVIGAEKLF
NA TRBJ2-7 TRBV6-5 14 ASSSIPGRGDDEQY
TRBD1 TRBJ1-6 TRBV30 11 AWRTGDNSPLH
NA TRBJ1-5 TRBV9 11 ASGGIGNQPQH
NA TRBJ2-7 TRBV3-1/TRBV3-2 11 ASSLTRGYEQY
NA TRBJ1-1 TRBV7-9 11 ASSLWGDPEAF
NA TRBJ1-3 TRBV28 14 ASSLAGHSSGNTIY
NA TRBJ1-2 TRBV30 10 AWSVLGYGYT
NA TRBJ1-1 TRBV7-9 12 ASSPTFGNTEAF
TRBD1 TRBJ1-1 TRBV27 15 ASSLTRGRFGWAEAF
NA TRBJ1-5 TRBV6-5 13 ASSLWGGGEQPQH
TRBD1 TRBJ1-2 TRBV9 12 ASSKGQDVYGYT
NA TRBJ2-7 TRBV5-1 11 ASRLALSYEQY
TRBD1 TRBJ1-1 TRBV6-2/TRBV6-3 14 ASSPIRTGGRTEAF
NA TRBJ1-2 TRBV30 11 AWSVGAPYGYT
TRBD2 TRBJ2-1 TRBV5-1 13 ASRTGLAGLDEQF
NA TRBJ2-2 TRBV19 15 ASSLIQPSRATGELF
NA TRBJ1-4 TRBV5-1 13 ASSLVTGNNEKLF
TRBD1 TRBJ2-3 TRBV24-1 11 ATSDFRQGAQY
NA TRBJ1-1 TRBV20-1 9 SARALSEAF
NA TRBJ1-1 TRBV9 14 ASSVAPAAMNTEAF
NA TRBJ1-3 TRBV19 13 ASSQNRVTGNTIY
TRBD2 TRBJ2-7 TRBV9 12 ASSPAGGSYEQY
NA TRBJ1-2 TRBV5-1 13 ASSRGAGRTSGYT
NA TRBJ1-1 TRBV20-1 12 SASSGRGNTEAF
NA TRBJ1-4 TRBV19 13 ASSPRDITLEKLF
NA TRBJ2-5 TRBV6-5 11 ASSTGIRETQY
NA TRBJ1-5 TRBV6-2/TRBV6-3 14 ASSPSWGRTNQPQH
NA TRBJ2-2 TRBV28 18 ASSPSRGARFPLNTGELF
TRBD2 TRBJ2-1 TRBV14 15 ASSLFETSGGASRQF
NA TRBJ1-2 TRBV5-1 13 ASSLNPGASYGYT
NA TRBJ1-1 TRBV12-3/TRBV12-4 10 ASSQWDTEAF
TRBD1 TRBJ2-5 TRBV6-5 12 ASSTNRGRETQY
TRBD2 TRBJ2-1 TRBV20-1 12 SASRLAGAPKQF
TRBD1 TRBJ2-7 TRBV29-1 14 SVDGTGGDSSYEQY
NA TRBJ2-1 TRBV30 12 AGRSGSSYNEQF
NA TRBJ2-3 TRBV19 12 ASSIGGHTDTQY
TRBD1 TRBJ1-6 TRBV9 12 ASSGTGHDQPLH
NA TRBJ1-1 TRBV5-1 12 ASSLQGWGTEAF
TRBD1 TRBJ2-1 TRBV7-6 13 ASSPLTGSYNEQF
NA TRBJ1-4 TRBV6-2/TRBV6-3 13 ASSSEKLGPGKLF
NA TRBJ1-4 TRBV11-2 10 ASSLVDIRLF
NA TRBJ2-6 TRBV3-1/TRBV3-2 15 ASSQERWGLGANVLT
TRBD1 TRBJ2-3 TRBV7-9 14 ASSLDRDSITDTQY
NA TRBJ1-6 TRBV19 11 ASSTTGNSPLH
NA TRBJ1-5 TRBV4-1 11 ASSQELDQPQH
NA TRBJ1-2 TRBV28 11 ASSLPQHYGYT
NA TRBJ1-3 TRBV9 17 ASSASKGVDRYSGNTIY
NA TRBJ1-5 TRBV18 11 ASSQDVSGPQH
NA TRBJ1-5 TRBV6-5 12 ASGAGTDSLPQH
NA TRBJ2-7 TRBV7-2 12 ASSGQSPVYEQY